Listed here is a single T cell receptor beta chain. Using its own MiXCR run on the 5' RACE reads, TCRdb lists one record per CDR3 protein. The profile shows about 130,000 distinct CDR3 sequences, over 15% of them singletons. These data come from a study of T-cell memory formation after mild COVID-19. The V segment lost 4 bases and the J segment 1 base; nucleotides outside the gene matches: 2. This CDR3 has 14 amino acids. Per the germline V gene, CDR1 is MNHNY and CDR2 is SVGAGI (reference sequence). The source material was PBMCs or a T cell subset sorted from them (not recorded which). The rearrangement uses TRBV6-6 and TRBJ1-1; 8 positions match TRBD1. The receptor was isolated from a man between 18 and 35 years old who had mild COVID-19 (a few samples of this study predate the infection). Cell type and time point are not known. The CDR3 sequence is CASSWTGRNTEAFF. CDR3 nucleotides: TGTGCCAGCAGTTGGACAGGGAGGAACACTGAAGCTTTCTTT.